This TCR beta chain was sequenced during a study of OX40 agonist ivuxolimab in advanced cancers. Study-wide results and limits: There was clonal expansion of CD4+ and CD8+ blood T cells by week 6 at 0.1 to 3.0 mg/kg. On average, CD8+ T cells showed a greater number of expanded clones than CD4+. Antigen specificity remained undetermined for the expanded peripheral T cells.

As regards this clone: Its target is not known.

The CDR3 is made up of 12 amino acids. The V gene lost 3 bases and the J gene lost 4 bases, with 9 bases spanning the gap. Looked up from germline, CDR1 is GTSNPN and CDR2 is SVGIG (reference sequence). At baseline, cycle 4 day 1, and cycle 7 day 1, blood was sampled. The table came from immunoSEQ multiplex PCR; TCRdb's copy has only in-frame clones and leaves some out. The table shows about 83,000 clones, with roughly 84% occurring only once. V is TRBV30 and J is TRBJ1-2; D remains unclear. The source of this sequence is an adult with an advanced solid tumor such as melanoma, head and neck, liver or kidney cancer. The starting material was CD4+ or CD8+ T cells sorted from blood, obtained in a trial of the OX40 agonist ivuxolimab. CDR3: CAWSSWSYGYTF. The CDR3, as DNA: TGTGCCTGGAGCTCTTGGAGCTATGGCTACACCTTC.